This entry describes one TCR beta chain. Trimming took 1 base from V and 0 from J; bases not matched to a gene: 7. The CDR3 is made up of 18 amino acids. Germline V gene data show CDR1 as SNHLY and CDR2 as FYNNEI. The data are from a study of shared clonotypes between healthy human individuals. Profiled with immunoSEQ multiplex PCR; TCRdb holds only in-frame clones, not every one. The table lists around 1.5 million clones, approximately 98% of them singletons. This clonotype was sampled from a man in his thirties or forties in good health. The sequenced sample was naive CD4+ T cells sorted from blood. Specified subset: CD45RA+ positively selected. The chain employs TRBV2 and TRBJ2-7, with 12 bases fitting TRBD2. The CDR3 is CASSEGGLAGLSSYEQYF. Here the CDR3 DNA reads TGTGCCAGCAGTGAAGGCGGACTAGCGGGACTAAGCTCCTACGAGCAGTACTTC.